This T cell receptor (beta chain) was obtained from a study of blood T cell repertoires in COVID-19. Germline V gene sequence: CDR1 LNHNV, CDR2 YYDKDF (reference sequence). CDR3 size: 13 residues. V was pared by 2 bases and J by 4 bases, with 5 bases between. Under the authors' procedure: By means of reference gene primer amplification, nucleated cell counts were estimated. The protocol was immunoSEQ multiplex PCR, while the TCRdb copy is restricted to in-frame clones and leaves out a portion. V and J calls and clone size are those listed in that table; D and trimming were worked out from the DNA. The profile shows 140,000 to 150,000 clones, 85% to 90% of them singletons.

The chain carries TRBV15 and TRBJ1-4, with D unclear. Sequenced material: PBMCs or T cells enriched from blood (not recorded which). The sequence derives from a woman aged 25 to 39 with acute COVID-19. CDR3 coding DNA: TGTGCCACCAGCAGACAGGTTAATGAAAAACTGTTTTTT. This codes for CATSRQVNEKLFF.